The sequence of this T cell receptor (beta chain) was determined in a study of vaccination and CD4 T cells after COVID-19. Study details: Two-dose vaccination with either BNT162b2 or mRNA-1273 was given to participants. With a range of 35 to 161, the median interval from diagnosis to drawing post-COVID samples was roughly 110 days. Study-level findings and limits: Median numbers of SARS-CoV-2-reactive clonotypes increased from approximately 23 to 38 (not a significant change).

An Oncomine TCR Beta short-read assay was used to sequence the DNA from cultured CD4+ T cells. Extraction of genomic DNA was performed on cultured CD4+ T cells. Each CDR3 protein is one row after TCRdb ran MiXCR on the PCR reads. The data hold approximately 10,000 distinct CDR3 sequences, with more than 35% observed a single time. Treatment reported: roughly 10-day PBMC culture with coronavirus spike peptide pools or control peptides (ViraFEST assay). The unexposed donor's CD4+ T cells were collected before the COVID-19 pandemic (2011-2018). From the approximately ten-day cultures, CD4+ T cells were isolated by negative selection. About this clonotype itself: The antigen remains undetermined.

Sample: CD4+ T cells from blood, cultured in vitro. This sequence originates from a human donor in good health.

CDR3 nucleotides: TGTGCCCTTAGAACTAGCTCTGACACTGAAGCTTTCTTT. Protein sequence: CALRTSSDTEAFF. This chain joins TRBV7-9 and TRBJ1-1; no firm D call. The V end was cut by 11 bases, the J end by 3 bases, with 16 bases between. Germline V gene sequence: CDR1 SEHNR, CDR2 FQNEAQ (reference sequence). The CDR3 is 13 amino acids. Full variable domain (missing parts from reference TRBV7-9 and TRBJ1-1): DTGVSQNPRHKITKRGQNVTFRCDPISEHNRLYWYRQTLGQGPEFLTYFQNEAQLEKSRLLSDRFSAERPKGSFSTLEIQRTEQGDSAMYLCALRTSSDTEAFFGQGTRLTVV.